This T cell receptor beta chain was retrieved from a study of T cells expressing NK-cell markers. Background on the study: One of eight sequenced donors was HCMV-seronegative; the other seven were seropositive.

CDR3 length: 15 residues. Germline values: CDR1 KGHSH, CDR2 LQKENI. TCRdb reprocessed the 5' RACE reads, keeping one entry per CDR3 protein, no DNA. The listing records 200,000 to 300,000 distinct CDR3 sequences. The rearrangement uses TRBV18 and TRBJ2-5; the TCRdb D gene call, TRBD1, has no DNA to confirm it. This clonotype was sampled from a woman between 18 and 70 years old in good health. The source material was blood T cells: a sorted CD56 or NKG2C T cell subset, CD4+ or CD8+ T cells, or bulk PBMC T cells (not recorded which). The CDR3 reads CASSLETGTGETQYF.